This T cell receptor beta chain was found in a study of T cells in Graves' hyperthyroidism and ophthalmopathy. Germline V gene lookup returns CDR1 MNHNS and CDR2 SASEGT. This CDR3 spans 14 amino acids. V shed 5 bases and J shed 2 bases, with 10 bases lying between them. Researchers barred patients who had uncontrolled infection, other autoimmune disease, pregnancy or lactation. The study based diagnoses on clinical symptoms, serum thyroxine and TRAb, thyroid ultrasound and orbital computed tomography. This clonotype was counted many times. There were TCR beta CDR3 regions amplified from RNA transcripts. Primed by the HTBI set, a first-round RT-PCR was run on the TCR CDR3. MiXCR, applied by TCRdb to the multiplex PCR reads, yields one record per CDR3 protein. The data show roughly 250,000 distinct CDR3 sequences, approximately 21% seen once.

The TCR originated in a man younger than 40 with Graves' ophthalmopathy. The sequenced sample consisted of blood. The chain joins TRBV6-1 to TRBJ1-5; D is ambiguous. The CDR3 region is CASSYGGGNQPQHF. CDR3 nucleotide sequence: TGTGCCAGCAGTTACGGTGGTGGCAATCAGCCCCAGCATTTT.